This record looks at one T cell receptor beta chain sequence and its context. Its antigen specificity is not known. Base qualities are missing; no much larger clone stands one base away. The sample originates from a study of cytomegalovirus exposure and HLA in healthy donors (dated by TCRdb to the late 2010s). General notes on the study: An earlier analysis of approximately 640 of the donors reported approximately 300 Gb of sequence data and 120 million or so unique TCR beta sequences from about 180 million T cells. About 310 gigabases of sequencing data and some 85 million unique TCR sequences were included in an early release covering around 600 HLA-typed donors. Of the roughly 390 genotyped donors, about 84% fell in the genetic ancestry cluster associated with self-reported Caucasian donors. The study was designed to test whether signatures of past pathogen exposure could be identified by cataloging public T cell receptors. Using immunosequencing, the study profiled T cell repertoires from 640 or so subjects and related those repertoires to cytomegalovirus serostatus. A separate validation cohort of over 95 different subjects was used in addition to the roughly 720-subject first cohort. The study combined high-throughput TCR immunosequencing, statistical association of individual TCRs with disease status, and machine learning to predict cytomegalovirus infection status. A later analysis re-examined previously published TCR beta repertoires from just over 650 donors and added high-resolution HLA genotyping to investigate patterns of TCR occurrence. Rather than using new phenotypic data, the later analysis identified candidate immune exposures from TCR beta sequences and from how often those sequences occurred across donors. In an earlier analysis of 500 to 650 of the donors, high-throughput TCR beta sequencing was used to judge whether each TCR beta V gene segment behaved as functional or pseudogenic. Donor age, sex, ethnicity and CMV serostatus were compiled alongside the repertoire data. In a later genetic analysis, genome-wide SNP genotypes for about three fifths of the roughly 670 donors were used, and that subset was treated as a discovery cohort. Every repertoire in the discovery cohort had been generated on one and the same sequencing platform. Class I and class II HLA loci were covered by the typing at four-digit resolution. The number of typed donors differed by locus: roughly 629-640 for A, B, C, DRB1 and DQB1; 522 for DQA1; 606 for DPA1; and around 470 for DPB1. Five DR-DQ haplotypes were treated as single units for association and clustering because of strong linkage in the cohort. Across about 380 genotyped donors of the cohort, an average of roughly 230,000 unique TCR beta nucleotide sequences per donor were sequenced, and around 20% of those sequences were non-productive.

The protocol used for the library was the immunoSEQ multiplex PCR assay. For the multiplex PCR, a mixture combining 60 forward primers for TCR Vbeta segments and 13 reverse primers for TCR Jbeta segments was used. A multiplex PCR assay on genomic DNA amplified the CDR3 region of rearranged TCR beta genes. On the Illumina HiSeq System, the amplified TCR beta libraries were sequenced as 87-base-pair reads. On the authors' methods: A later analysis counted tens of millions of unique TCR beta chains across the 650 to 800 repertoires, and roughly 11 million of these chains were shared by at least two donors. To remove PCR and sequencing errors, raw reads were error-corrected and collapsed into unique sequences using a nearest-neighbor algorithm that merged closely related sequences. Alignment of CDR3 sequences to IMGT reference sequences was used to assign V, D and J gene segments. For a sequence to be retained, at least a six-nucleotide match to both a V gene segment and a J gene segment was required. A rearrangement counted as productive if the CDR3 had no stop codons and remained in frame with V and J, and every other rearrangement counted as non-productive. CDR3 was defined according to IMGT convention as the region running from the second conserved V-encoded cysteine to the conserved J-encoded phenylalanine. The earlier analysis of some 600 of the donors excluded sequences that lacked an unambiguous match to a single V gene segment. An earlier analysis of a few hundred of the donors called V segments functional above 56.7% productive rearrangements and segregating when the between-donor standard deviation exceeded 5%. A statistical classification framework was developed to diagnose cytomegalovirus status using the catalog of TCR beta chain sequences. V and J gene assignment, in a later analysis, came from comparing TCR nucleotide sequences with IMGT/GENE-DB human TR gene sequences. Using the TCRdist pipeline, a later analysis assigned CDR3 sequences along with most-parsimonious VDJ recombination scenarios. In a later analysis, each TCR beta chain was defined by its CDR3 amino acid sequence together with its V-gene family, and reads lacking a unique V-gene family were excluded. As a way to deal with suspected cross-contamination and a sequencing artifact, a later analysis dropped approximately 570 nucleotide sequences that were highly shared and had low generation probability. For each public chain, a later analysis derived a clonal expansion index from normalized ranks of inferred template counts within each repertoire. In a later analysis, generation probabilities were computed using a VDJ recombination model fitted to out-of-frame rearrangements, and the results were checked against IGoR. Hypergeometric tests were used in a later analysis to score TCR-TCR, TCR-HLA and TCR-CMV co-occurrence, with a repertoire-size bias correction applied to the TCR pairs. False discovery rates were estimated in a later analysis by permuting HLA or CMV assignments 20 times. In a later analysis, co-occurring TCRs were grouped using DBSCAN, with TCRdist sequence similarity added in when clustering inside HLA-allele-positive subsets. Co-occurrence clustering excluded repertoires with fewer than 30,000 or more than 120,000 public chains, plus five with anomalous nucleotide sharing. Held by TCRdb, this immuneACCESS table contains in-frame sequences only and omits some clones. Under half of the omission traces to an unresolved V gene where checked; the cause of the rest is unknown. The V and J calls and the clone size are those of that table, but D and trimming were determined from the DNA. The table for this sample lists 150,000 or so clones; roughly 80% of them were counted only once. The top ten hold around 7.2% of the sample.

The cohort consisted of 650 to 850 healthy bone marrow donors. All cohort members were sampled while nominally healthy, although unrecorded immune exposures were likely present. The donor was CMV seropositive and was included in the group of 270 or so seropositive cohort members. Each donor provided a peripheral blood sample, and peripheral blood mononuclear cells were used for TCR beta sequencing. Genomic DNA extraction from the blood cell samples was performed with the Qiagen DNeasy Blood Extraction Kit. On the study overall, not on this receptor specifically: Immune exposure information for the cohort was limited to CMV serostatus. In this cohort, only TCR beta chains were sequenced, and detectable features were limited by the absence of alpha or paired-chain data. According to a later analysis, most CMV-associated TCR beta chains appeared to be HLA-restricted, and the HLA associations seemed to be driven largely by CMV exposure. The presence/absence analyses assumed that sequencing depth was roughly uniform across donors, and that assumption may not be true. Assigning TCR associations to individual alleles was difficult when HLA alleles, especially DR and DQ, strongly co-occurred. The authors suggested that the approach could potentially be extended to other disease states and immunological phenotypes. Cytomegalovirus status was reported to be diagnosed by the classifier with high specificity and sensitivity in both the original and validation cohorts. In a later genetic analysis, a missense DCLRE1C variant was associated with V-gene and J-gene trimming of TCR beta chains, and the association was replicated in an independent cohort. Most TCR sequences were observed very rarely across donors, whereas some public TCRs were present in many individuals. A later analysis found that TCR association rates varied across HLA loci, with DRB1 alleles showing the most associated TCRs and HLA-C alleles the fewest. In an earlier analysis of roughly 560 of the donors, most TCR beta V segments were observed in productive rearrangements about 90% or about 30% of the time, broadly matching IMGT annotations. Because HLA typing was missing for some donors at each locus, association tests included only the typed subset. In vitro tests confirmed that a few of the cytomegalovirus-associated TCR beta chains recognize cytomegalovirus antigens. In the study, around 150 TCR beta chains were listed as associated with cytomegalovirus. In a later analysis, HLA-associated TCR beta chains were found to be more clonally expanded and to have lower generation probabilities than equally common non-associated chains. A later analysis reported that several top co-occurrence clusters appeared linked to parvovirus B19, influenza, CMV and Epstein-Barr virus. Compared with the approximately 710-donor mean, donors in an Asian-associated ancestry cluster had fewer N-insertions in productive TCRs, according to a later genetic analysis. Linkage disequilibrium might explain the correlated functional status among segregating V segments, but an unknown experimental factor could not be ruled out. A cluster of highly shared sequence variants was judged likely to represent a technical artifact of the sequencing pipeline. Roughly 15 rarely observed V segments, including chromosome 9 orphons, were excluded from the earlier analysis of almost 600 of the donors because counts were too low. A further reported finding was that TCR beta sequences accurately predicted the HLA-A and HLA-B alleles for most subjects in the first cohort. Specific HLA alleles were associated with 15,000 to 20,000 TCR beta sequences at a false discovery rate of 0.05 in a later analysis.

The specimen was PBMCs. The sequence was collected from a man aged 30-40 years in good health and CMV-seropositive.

The nucleotide sequence is TGTGCCAGCAGCTTAAGAGGCACCGGGGAGCTGTTTTTT. The encoded protein is CASSLRGTGELFF. Recombination linked TRBV7-3 to TRBJ2-2; a confident D gene designation cannot be given. From cysteine to phenylalanine, the CDR3 is 13 amino acids long. CDR3 DNA is the only sequence kept; it has 39 bases, read in frame from the first base. V and J lose 1 base and 4 bases, and a span of 4 bases separates them. CDR1 is given as SGHTA and CDR2 as FQGTGA, both from the germline V gene.